This TCR beta chain emerged from a study of cytomegalovirus exposure and HLA in healthy donors. As for the study in general: Genotyping showed approximately 81% of 398 donors falling in the Caucasian-associated ancestry cluster. General study points: According to a later analysis, most TCR beta chains associated with CMV appeared HLA-restricted. The study recorded 164 TCR beta chains that were cytomegalovirus-associated.

It was with 60 Vbeta and 13 Jbeta primers that the PCR ran. Generated by immunoSEQ multiplex PCR, the TCRdb table keeps only in-frame clones and is missing some. The repertoire holds fewer than 250,000 clones, with more than 75% as singletons. This CDR3 is 15 amino acids long. Germline V gives CDR1 MGHRA, CDR2 YSYEKL. Between the trimmed V and J ends, which lost 0 bases and 0 bases, there was a span of 8 bases. This clone was observed once. Its antigen is not known. Sequenced sample: PBMCs. The chain joins TRBV4-1 to TRBJ1-2, with D unclear. The sequence came from a man aged 35 to 55 in good health and CMV-seropositive. CDR3 residues: CASSQESVPNYGYTF. The DNA of the CDR3 is TGCGCCAGCAGCCAAGAATCGGTTCCTAACTATGGCTACACCTTC.